These 27 T cell receptor beta chains share one sample of origin, sequenced in a study of cytomegalovirus exposure and HLA in healthy donors. With 60 Vbeta and 13 Jbeta primers, the PCR was carried out. Only in-frame clones appear in the TCRdb table, and some are missing; sequencing was by immunoSEQ multiplex PCR. The table records some 170,000 clones, about 71% of them present only once. The sequencing input was PBMCs. These receptors were obtained from a woman in her twenties or thirties in good health and CMV-seronegative.

The chain joins TRBV9 to TRBJ1-1, with D possibly matching TRBD1 (5 bases). The CDR3 totals 15 residues. Trimming stripped 2 bases from V and 5 bases from J, with 16 bases between. CDR1 and CDR2 from the germline V gene are SGDLS and YYNGEE. The CDR3: CASSVTGTGGTEAFF. CDR3 coding DNA: TGTGCCAGCAGCGTCACCGGGACGGGGGGTACTGAAGCTTTCTTT. Together with reference TRBV9 and TRBJ1-1, the CDR3 gives the full variable domain: DSGVTQTPKHLITATGQRVTLRCSPRSGDLSVYWYQQSLDQGLQFLIQYYNGEERAKGNILERFSAQQFPDLHSELNLSSLELGDSALYFCASSVTGTGGTEAFFGQGTRLTVV.

This chain connects TRBV5-1 to TRBJ2-7; 8 bases are a match to TRBD2. J lost 6 bases, V lost 5 bases, and 1 base had no gene match. CDR1 and CDR2 from the germline V gene are SGHRS and YFSETQ. This CDR3 is built from 11 residues. CDR3 bases: TGCGCCAGCAGAACTAGCGGCGAGCAGTACTTC. It translates to CASRTSGEQYF.

This chain joins TRBV9 and TRBJ1-5; tentative D call: TRBD1 (6 bases). CDR1 is SGDLS, CDR2 YYNGEE, per germline. The CDR3 length is 14 residues. Deletions cut 4 bases from V and 5 bases from J, with 13 bases between. This CDR3 reads CASSKQGGDQPQHF. For the CDR3, the DNA is TGTGCCAGCAGCAAACAGGGCGGTGATCAGCCCCAGCATTTT.

The chain combines TRBV4-2 with TRBJ2-3; 7 nucleotides align to TRBD2. Germline V lookup: CDR1 LGHNA, CDR2 YNFKEQ. The CDR3 loop spans 15 amino acids. Trimming removed 0 bases from V and 2 bases from J; junction bases left unmatched: 2. The CDR3 spells CASSQEREYTDTQYF. CDR3 nucleotide sequence: TGTGCCAGCAGCCAAGAGCGGGAGTACACAGATACGCAGTATTTT.

The gene calls are TRBV7-9 and TRBJ2-2; D possibly corresponds to TRBD1 (5 bases). The CDR3 spans 15 residues. Germline V lookup: CDR1 SEHNR, CDR2 FQNEAQ (reference sequence). V was cut by 2 bases and J by 3 bases, with 10 bases left in between. CDR3 nucleotide sequence: TGTGCCAGCAGCTTACGAGTAGGGGACACCGGGGAGCTGTTTTTT. Translating it yields CASSLRVGDTGELFF.

CDR3 sequence reads: CASSSGDTGELFF. The CDR3 region has the DNA TGTGCCAGCAGCTCCGGGGACACCGGGGAGCTGTTTTTT. This chain links TRBV13 with TRBJ2-2; a possible D gene is TRBD2 (5 bases). CDR1 PRHDT and CDR2 FYEKMQ come from the germline V gene (reference sequence). V shed 4 bases and J shed 3 bases, with 6 bases lying between them. The CDR3 runs 13 residues.

This clone was counted only a few times. The chain couples TRBV29-1 to TRBJ1-1; D not certain. Trimming removed 7 bases at V and 3 bases at J, with 21 bases between. The CDR3 spans 15 residues. Germline V CDR1 and CDR2: SQVTM, ANQGSEA. Written as DNA, the CDR3 is TGCAGCGCCGGGAAAGGGTTGGTAGCGGACACTGAAGCTTTCTTT. Its translation: CSAGKGLVADTEAFF. Looking up the rest from reference TRBV29-1 and TRBJ1-1 gives the full variable domain: SAVISQKPSRDICQRGTSLTIQCQVDSQVTMMFWYRQQPGQSLTLIATANQGSEATYESGFVIDKFPISRPNLTFSTLTVSNMSPEDSSIYLCSAGKGLVADTEAFFGQGTRLTVV.

This clone came up once. This chain joins TRBV20-1 and TRBJ2-7; a possible D gene is TRBD2 (5 bases). Germline CDR1 reads DFQATT; CDR2 reads SNEGSKA (reference sequence). The CDR3 consists of 11 residues. V lost 5 bases to trimming and J lost 9 bases, with 14 bases between them. CDR3 sequence (DNA): TGCAGTGCTCTGAGCCCCAGCGGGCAGTACTTC. Its translation: CSALSPSGQYF.

This chain links TRBV7-9 with TRBJ2-7, with D perhaps matching TRBD1 (8 bases). CDR1 is SEHNR, CDR2 FQNEAQ, per germline (reference sequence). CDR3 length equals 15 residues. V shed 5 bases and J shed 5 bases, with 19 bases lying between them. CDR3 sequence: CASSPGTGLVNEQYF. CDR3 coding DNA: TGTGCCAGCAGCCCCGGGACAGGACTAGTAAACGAGCAGTACTTC.

The chain couples TRBV10-2 to TRBJ1-5; D is possibly TRBD1 (5 bases). The CDR3 extends over 17 amino acids. In germline, CDR1 is WSHSY, CDR2 SAAADI. The V and J ends lost 2 bases and 0 bases respectively, with 14 bases between them. In DNA form, the CDR3 reads TGCGCCAGCAGTGAGGGGAGGGACCCTTATAGCAATCAGCCCCAGCATTTT. It encodes CASSEGRDPYSNQPQHF.

The genes are TRBV7-6 and TRBJ2-5; 7 bases fit TRBD1. CDR1 is SGHVS, CDR2 FNYEAQ, per germline. The CDR3 consists of 13 residues. The V segment lost 6 bases and the J segment 2 bases; nucleotides outside the gene matches: 3. The CDR3 DNA sequence: TGTGCCAGCAGAACACAGGGGCAAGAGACCCAGTACTTC. It specifies CASRTQGQETQYF.

This clone was counted a few times. This chain links TRBV4-1 with TRBJ1-3, with unresolved D. The CDR3 sequence is 12 residues long. CDR1 and CDR2 (germline): MGHRA, YSYEKL. The V end was cut by 6 bases, the J end by 3 bases, with 6 bases between. The CDR3 here is CASRGGGNTIYF. CDR3 DNA: TGCGCCAGCAGGGGAGGTGGAAACACCATATATTTT.

The rearrangement links TRBV30 to TRBJ1-6; 9 bases map to TRBD1. CDR1 is GTSNPN and CDR2 is SVGIG in the germline V gene (reference sequence). The CDR3 has 15 amino acids. Trimming took 1 base from V and 7 from J; bases not matched to a gene: 5. CDR3 sequence: CAWSAYGTGNSPLHF. The CDR3 DNA follows: TGTGCCTGGAGTGCCTATGGGACAGGGAATTCACCCCTCCACTTT.

This chain joins TRBV7-3 and TRBJ2-2, with D maybe TRBD2 (5 bases). Germline loops: CDR1 SGHTA, CDR2 FQGTGA. V was cut by 2 bases and J by 4 bases, with 11 bases left in between. This CDR3 has 15 amino acids. CDR3 nucleotide sequence: TGTGCCAGCAGCTTATCGTGGACTTCCACCGGGGAGCTGTTTTTT. This sequence encodes CASSLSWTSTGELFF.

The chain is built from TRBV14 and TRBJ2-2, with D unresolved. Germline loops: CDR1 SGHDN, CDR2 FVKESK. The CDR3 loop spans 13 amino acids. V lost 4 bases, J lost 5 bases, and 8 bases lay in between. CDR3 in DNA: TGTGCCAGCAGCCCAAGTCGGACCGGGGAGCTGTTTTTT. Protein product: CASSPSRTGELFF.

This chain links TRBV19 with TRBJ1-1; 7 bases fit TRBD1. This CDR3 region has 15 residues. With V trimmed by 11 bases and J by 2 bases, 14 bases remained unmatched. In germline, CDR1 is LNHDA, CDR2 SQIVND (reference sequence). This CDR3 reads CAGQKGTDINTEAFF. The DNA of the CDR3 is TGTGCCGGCCAAAAAGGGACAGATATAAACACTGAAGCTTTCTTT.

The chain recombines TRBV19 with TRBJ2-7; D is possibly TRBD1 (5 bases). Trimming stripped 3 bases from V and 2 bases from J, with 14 bases between. Germline V CDR1 and CDR2: LNHDA, SQIVND (reference sequence). The CDR3 runs to 15 residues. CDR3 DNA: TGTGCCAGTAGTATTATCATGGACACCACCTACGAGCAGTACTTC. Encoded protein: CASSIIMDTTYEQYF.

This clone is a singleton in its sample. This chain joins TRBV7-9 and TRBJ2-3; a possible D gene is TRBD2 (5 bases). This CDR3 is 17 amino acids long. Per germline, CDR1 SEHNR and CDR2 FQNEAQ (reference sequence). V lost 1 base and J lost 0, with 14 bases in between. The CDR3 loop is CASSLDWASTSTDTQYF. The CDR3 DNA reads as TGTGCCAGCAGCTTAGACTGGGCTAGCACTAGCACAGATACGCAGTATTTT.

This rearrangement joins TRBV6-5 to TRBJ2-7; D is perhaps TRBD2 (6 bases). With 3 bases removed from V and 7 bases from J, the gap between germline ends came to 22 bases. The CDR3 has 16 residues. Germline V gene data show CDR1 as MNHEY and CDR2 as SVGAGI. The CDR3 protein is CASSYSTGSNPGEQYF. The CDR3 coding sequence is TGTGCCAGCAGTTATTCCACCGGGAGTAACCCTGGGGAGCAGTACTTC.

A single count supports this clone. The genes are TRBV28 and TRBJ1-2; weak D call: TRBD1 (5 bases). Germline CDR1 is MDHEN and CDR2 is SYDVKM. The V end was cut by 8 bases, the J end by 3 bases, with 13 bases between. This CDR3 has 13 amino acids. The CDR3 sequence: CASYSGFDYGYTF. The CDR3, as DNA: TGTGCCAGCTATTCAGGGTTTGACTATGGCTACACCTTC.

This clone was seen a few times. For the CDR3, the DNA is TGTGCCAGCAAGTCCGGGACAGCCTGGACGGATACGCAGTATTTT. Its translation is CASKSGTAWTDTQYF. The rearrangement links TRBV27 to TRBJ2-3, with TRBD1 matching 7 bases. This CDR3 is built from 15 residues. Trimming at V came to 7 bases and at J to 6 bases, leaving 13 bases not matched to a gene. CDR1 is MNHEY, CDR2 SMNVEV, per germline (reference sequence).

The rearrangement uses TRBV2 and TRBJ1-2; 7 nucleotides match TRBD1. Germline loops: CDR1 SNHLY, CDR2 FYNNEI. The V segment lost 9 bases and the J segment 3 bases; nucleotides outside the gene matches: 1. The CDR3 has 11 amino acids. This CDR3 reads CARDRDYGYTF. CDR3 in DNA: TGTGCCAGAGACAGGGACTATGGCTACACCTTC.

Only one count was recorded for this clone. J is TRBJ2-7 and V is TRBV28; the D gene is possibly TRBD1 (8 bases). Trimming removed 6 bases at V and 0 bases at J, with 15 bases between. The CDR3 loop spans 15 amino acids. CDR1 is MDHEN and CDR2 is SYDVKM in the germline V gene. The chain's CDR3 is CASRKQGGTSYEQYF. The DNA for the CDR3 is TGTGCCAGCAGGAAACAGGGGGGGACCTCCTACGAGCAGTACTTC.

With respect to this clone: Other DNA sequences in this sample translate to the same CDR3. This chain links TRBV14 with TRBJ2-5, with 9 bases fitting TRBD2. J gave up 4 bases and V 3 bases, and 3 bases lay outside the gene matches. There are 14 residues in the CDR3. The germline CDR1 and CDR2 sequences are SGHDN and FVKESK. For the CDR3, the DNA is TGTGCCAGCAGCCAGCGGGGGGGTCGAGAGACCCAGTACTTC. Translated: CASSQRGGRETQYF.

This clone was recorded once. The chain employs TRBV6-5 and TRBJ1-2, with 7 bases fitting TRBD1. Germline trimming cut 8 bases from V and 2 bases from J; bases unmatched to any gene: 5. Germline V gives CDR1 MNHEY, CDR2 SVGAGI. The CDR3 spans 13 residues. CDR3 region: CASCRDSNYGYTF. DNA of the CDR3: TGTGCCAGCTGCCGGGACAGCAACTATGGCTACACCTTC.

The chain couples TRBV27 to TRBJ2-2, with D possibly TRBD2 on 5 matching bases. The V end lost 7 bases, the J end lost 1 base, and 13 bases lay between the germline ends. The germline V gene encodes CDR1 MNHEY and CDR2 SMNVEV (reference sequence). There are 15 residues in the CDR3. CDR3 sequence reads: CASNWRAQNTGELFF. The CDR3 DNA reads as TGTGCCAGCAATTGGCGGGCTCAGAACACCGGGGAGCTGTTTTTT.

The chain recombines TRBV2 with TRBJ1-1; 8 positions match TRBD1. The trim removed 7 bases at V and 7 bases at J, leaving 8 bases unmatched. Per the germline V gene, CDR1 is SNHLY and CDR2 is FYNNEI. CDR3 size: 13 residues. As DNA, the CDR3 is TGTGCCAGCATTTTAACAGGGGGGGGTGAAGCTTTCTTT. Translated: CASILTGGGEAFF.